This paragraph covers one T cell receptor beta chain sequence. Its antigen is not identified. The primer mix had 60 Vbeta and 13 Jbeta primers. TCRdb's copy holds only in-frame clones and misses some; the assay was immunoSEQ multiplex PCR. This sample has 50,000 to 65,000 clones; more than 65% occur once, and the top ten carry around 3.3%. The data originate from a study of cytomegalovirus exposure and HLA in healthy donors. Study as a whole: In an early release, HLA-typed donors contributed tens of millions of unique TCR sequences. Notes on the study in general: A cluster of highly shared sequence variants was likely a sequencing artifact.

Trimming cost V 3 bases and J 11 bases, with 13 bases left between them. The CDR3 has 12 residues. Germline V CDR1 and CDR2: MDHEN, SYDVKM. The V and J genes are TRBV28 and TRBJ1-1; D is ambiguous. The source is a woman between 18 and 29 years old in good health and CMV-seronegative. Source material: PBMCs. In nucleotides, the CDR3 is TGTGCCAGCAGTTTTGGGGAGCGGCGGGCTTTCTTT. It codes for CASSFGERRAFF. The entire variable domain, with the rest obtained from reference TRBV28 and TRBJ1-1, is as follows: DVKVTQSSRYLVKRTGEKVFLECVQDMDHENMFWYRQDPGLGLRLIYFSYDVKMKEKGDIPEGYSVSREKKERFSLILESASTNQTSMYLCASSFGERRAFFGQGTRLTVV.